The 15 T cell receptor beta chains presented below share a single source sample, sequenced in a study of T-cell reconstitution after alpha-beta-depleted transplantation in children. Unique molecular identifiers were used to barcode this TCRbeta library. Each CDR3 protein gets one entry after TCRdb re-called the PCR reads with MiXCR. The table includes hundreds of thousands of distinct CDR3 sequences, about 12% detected once. Source: PBMCs, taken before TCRalphabeta/CD19-depleted stem cell transplant. These receptors all come from a girl aged 2 to 10 with congenital amegakaryocytic thrombocytopenia, due to receive a stem cell transplant.

This clonotype was detected ten times or more. The V gene is TRBV29-1, the J gene TRBJ2-2; 9 nucleotides line up with TRBD2. Germline V gene sequence: CDR1 SQVTM, CDR2 ANQGSEA. The ends lost 4 bases at V and 1 base at J; junction bases unmatched: 7. This CDR3 has 16 amino acids. The CDR3 coding sequence is TGCAGCGTTGGAGAGAGACTAGCGGTGAACACCGGGGAGCTGTTTTTT. Its protein product is CSVGERLAVNTGELFF.

This clonotype occurred many times. The V and J genes are TRBV20-1 and TRBJ1-2, with D perhaps matching TRBD1 (5 bases). The V and J ends lost 7 bases and 0 bases respectively, with 36 bases between them. The CDR3 runs 21 residues. CDR1 is DFQATT, CDR2 SNEGSKA, per germline (reference sequence). Here the CDR3 reads CSVFPLSTEVDRAIANYGYTF. CDR3 DNA: TGCAGTGTCTTTCCCCTTTCGACCGAGGTCGACAGAGCTATAGCTAACTATGGCTACACCTTC.

This clonotype was recorded at least ten times. V is TRBV6-1 and J is TRBJ1-2; D remains ambiguous. The V and J ends lost 6 bases and 3 bases respectively, with 11 bases between them. The germline CDR1 and CDR2 sequences are MNHNS and SASEGT. The CDR3 loop spans 13 amino acids. CDR3: CASRGSGDYGYTF. The CDR3 DNA follows: TGTGCCAGCAGGGGGAGTGGAGACTATGGCTACACCTTC.

This clonotype was found many times. V usage is TRBV29-1 and J usage is TRBJ2-5; perhaps TRBD1 as D (5 bases). V gave up 4 bases and J gave up 5 bases, with 11 bases separating them. Per the germline V gene, CDR1 is SQVTM and CDR2 is ANQGSEA. The CDR3 sequence is 12 residues long. CDR3 DNA sequence: TGCAGCGTTGCAACCCCAGGGGAGACCCAGTACTTC. Its protein product is CSVATPGETQYF.

V usage is TRBV12-3 or TRBV12-4 and J usage is TRBJ1-6, with TRBD1 as a possible D gene (5 bases). The CDR3 extends over 17 amino acids. The V end lost 5 bases, the J end lost 0 bases, and 14 bases lay between the germline ends. The CDR3 sequence is CASSRGPPSSYNSPLHF. The CDR3 DNA reads as TGTGCCAGCAGTCGGGGACCTCCCAGCTCCTATAATTCACCCCTCCACTTT.

The chain uses TRBV19 and TRBJ1-5, with a tentative D call TRBD1 (5 bases). The CDR3 is 14 residues long. The V gene lost 8 bases and the J gene lost 1 base, with 12 bases spanning the gap. From germline, CDR1 is LNHDA and CDR2 SQIVND (reference sequence). The CDR3 coding sequence is TGTGCCAGTCAACCGGGGCAGAGCAATCAGCCCCAGCATTTT. Amino acid sequence: CASQPGQSNQPQHF.

The CDR3 coding sequence is TGTGCCTGGAGTAGAGATAGCGTGGCCACAGATACGCAGTATTTT. Protein sequence: CAWSRDSVATDTQYF. The V and J genes are TRBV30 and TRBJ2-3; possibly TRBD2 for D (5 bases). The CDR3 has 15 amino acids. V shed 2 bases and J shed 2 bases, with 14 bases lying between them. CDR1 is GTSNPN, CDR2 SVGIG, per germline (reference sequence).

This clonotype was observed a single time. J is TRBJ2-5 and V is TRBV12-3 or TRBV12-4; the D gene is possibly TRBD1 (6 bases). V shed 3 bases and J shed 5 bases, with 13 bases lying between them. This CDR3 region has 14 residues. The DNA for the CDR3 is TGTGCCAGCAGTTTTACAGGGTCCATGGAGACCCAGTACTTC. Amino acids: CASSFTGSMETQYF.

The sample holds many counts of this clonotype. The rearrangement uses TRBV20-1 and TRBJ2-5; D remains ambiguous. The CDR3 has 14 residues. Germline CDR1 is DFQATT and CDR2 is SNEGSKA (reference sequence). Trimming removed 2 bases at V and 1 base at J, with 11 bases between. The CDR3 DNA follows: TGCAGTGCTAGACTGGGCCCTGGCCAAGAGACCCAGTACTTC. It yields the protein CSARLGPGQETQYF.

This clonotype was seen ten or more times. The V call is TRBV20-1, the J call TRBJ2-7; TRBD2 matches 10 bases. From germline, CDR1 is DFQATT and CDR2 SNEGSKA (reference sequence). The CDR3 runs to 13 residues. The V segment lost 5 bases and the J segment 3 bases; nucleotides outside the gene matches: 4. CDR3 amino acids: CSALRLAGYEQYF. CDR3 DNA: TGCAGTGCTCTTCGACTAGCGGGCTACGAGCAGTACTTC.

This clonotype was recorded many times. This rearrangement joins TRBV10-1 to TRBJ2-3; TRBD2 aligns across 7 bases. The CDR3 sequence is 13 residues long. With V trimmed by 8 bases and J by 4 bases, 6 bases remained unmatched. Germline V gives CDR1 WNHNN, CDR2 SYGVQD (reference sequence). The CDR3 here is CASGGSGADTQYF. The CDR3, as DNA: TGCGCCAGCGGCGGGAGTGGCGCAGATACGCAGTATTTT.

The chain joins TRBV20-1 to TRBJ2-7; perhaps D is TRBD1 or TRBD2 (6 bases each). V gave up 5 bases and J gave up 6 bases, with 14 bases separating them. The V gene's germline CDR1 is DFQATT and CDR2 SNEGSKA (reference sequence). The CDR3 consists of 12 residues. DNA of the CDR3: TGCAGTGCTCGCCGGGGGCCGGTCGAGCAGTACTTC. This translates into CSARRGPVEQYF.

The sample holds many counts of this clonotype. The V gene is TRBV9, the J gene TRBJ1-3, with TRBD1 matching over 8 bases. The CDR3 spans 19 residues. CDR1 SGDLS and CDR2 YYNGEE come from the germline V gene. V lost 3 bases and J lost 0; bases outside the gene matches: 14. CDR3 coding DNA: TGTGCCAGCAGCGCGACAGGGGCGCAAGTTAGAAGCTCTGGAAACACCATATATTTT. Its protein is CASSATGAQVRSSGNTIYF. Drawing the rest from reference TRBV9 and TRBJ1-3, the complete variable domain is DSGVTQTPKHLITATGQRVTLRCSPRSGDLSVYWYQQSLDQGLQFLIQYYNGEERAKGNILERFSAQQFPDLHSELNLSSLELGDSALYFCASSATGAQVRSSGNTIYFGEGSWLTVV.

A few counts support this clonotype. The chain is built from TRBV5-1 and TRBJ1-6, with TRBD1 as a possible D gene (5 bases). The CDR3 spans 18 residues. Germline V CDR1 and CDR2: SGHRS, YFSETQ. Trimming pared 5 bases from V and 0 bases from J, leaving 18 bases between. CDR3 sequence reads: CASSSGGLFSSYNSPLHF. The CDR3 DNA is TGCGCCAGCAGTTCCGGGGGGTTGTTCAGCTCCTATAATTCACCCCTCCACTTT.

This clonotype was observed a few times. The gene calls are TRBV20-1 and TRBJ2-7, with 7 bases lining up with TRBD2. J was trimmed by 2 bases and V by 6 bases; bases with no gene match: 10. Germline-derived CDR1 and CDR2 are DFQATT and SNEGSKA (reference sequence). The CDR3 loop spans 14 amino acids. CDR3 amino acids: CSADELASTYEQYF. Here the CDR3 DNA reads TGCAGTGCCGACGAACTAGCGTCAACCTACGAGCAGTACTTC.